A single sample gave rise to the 18 T cell receptor beta chains below, sequenced in a study of technical replicates of blood from several donors (dated by TCRdb to the late 2010s). Preparation of the library involved the immunoSEQ multiplex PCR assay. Sourced from immuneACCESS, this table was stored by TCRdb with only in-frame sequences that have V and J called. A share of the clones is absent; for the studies checked, an unresolved V gene accounts for under half, and the remainder has no known explanation. The sample has around 65,000 clones on record, 88% of them singletons. The ten largest clones capture about 4.5% of the sample. Material for sequencing was PBMCs. The receptors come from a human donor in good health. Some clones in this sample may be carry-over from other donors' samples.

The CDR3 reads CATSREGQIQETQYF. Here the CDR3 DNA reads TGTGCCACCAGCAGAGAGGGACAAATCCAAGAGACCCAGTACTTC. V is TRBV15 and J is TRBJ2-5; tentative D call: TRBD1 (6 bases). Germline CDR1 reads LNHNV; CDR2 reads YYDKDF (reference sequence). CDR3 size: 15 residues. The ends were cut back, 0 bases at V and 1 base at J, with 9 bases in the middle.

This chain links TRBV10-3 with TRBJ2-5, with 8 bases fitting TRBD2. Trimming cost V 3 bases and J 4 bases; bases outside gene matches: 7. The CDR3 consists of 15 residues. Germline assignment: CDR1 ENHRY and CDR2 SYGVKD. CDR3 amino acids: CAISDPGGYGETQYF. The CDR3, as DNA: TGTGCCATCAGTGACCCGGGGGGGTATGGAGAGACCCAGTACTTC.

This chain joins TRBV9 and TRBJ2-3; 10 nucleotides match TRBD2. Germline-derived CDR1 and CDR2 are SGDLS and YYNGEE. J was trimmed by 9 bases and V by 4 bases; bases with no gene match: 11. This CDR3 contains 15 residues. This CDR3 is CASSSTTSGPATQYF. The DNA of the CDR3 is TGTGCCAGCAGCTCAACGACTAGCGGGCCCGCCACGCAGTATTTT.

The chain couples TRBV5-1 to TRBJ1-1; D uncertain. V lost 5 bases and J 6 bases, leaving 14 bases between the germline ends. Per germline, CDR1 SGHRS and CDR2 YFSETQ. The CDR3 spans 13 residues. CDR3 in amino acids: CASRFIGVAEAFF. DNA for the CDR3: TGCGCCAGCAGGTTTATCGGTGTGGCTGAAGCTTTCTTT. The full variable domain, rest sourced from reference TRBV5-1 and TRBJ1-1, is KAGVTQTPRYLIKTRGQQVTLSCSPISGHRSVSWYQQTPGQGLQFLFEYFSETQRNKGNFPGRFSGRQFSNSRSEMNVSTLELGDSALYLCASRFIGVAEAFFGQGTRLTVV.

The V call is TRBV5-1, the J call TRBJ2-5; D unclear. This CDR3 region has 12 residues. V dropped 0 bases and J dropped 5 bases, with 5 bases sitting between them. Germline CDR1 is SGHRS and CDR2 is YFSETQ. The CDR3 protein is CASSLGSETQYF. DNA of the CDR3: TGCGCCAGCAGCTTGGGGAGCGAGACCCAGTACTTC.

V and J are TRBV6-1 and TRBJ1-1; D remains ambiguous. Between the trimmed V and J ends, which lost 5 bases and 0 bases, there was a span of 7 bases. Germline CDR1 reads MNHNS; CDR2 reads SASEGT. CDR3 size: 13 residues. Here the CDR3 reads CASSNNMNTEAFF. CDR3 coding DNA: TGTGCCAGCAGTAATAACATGAACACTGAAGCTTTCTTT.

The chain joins TRBV15 to TRBJ2-5, with 11 bases that match TRBD2. J was trimmed by 5 bases and V by 1 base; bases with no gene match: 12. CDR1 and CDR2 (germline): LNHNV, YYDKDF (reference sequence). CDR3 length: 18 residues. The chain's CDR3 is CATSRVLVSGGAGETQYF. The CDR3 DNA follows: TGTGCCACCAGCAGAGTGCTTGTTAGCGGGGGGGCTGGGGAGACCCAGTACTTC.

The rearrangement links TRBV4-3 to TRBJ2-1; TRBD2 agrees at 9 bases. The CDR3 has 17 amino acids. V lost 1 base, J lost 3 bases, and 7 bases stayed unmatched. The germline V gene has CDR1 LGHNA and CDR2 YSLEER. In nucleotides, the CDR3 is TGCGCCAGCAGCCAAGGCGGGCTAGCGGGACTCTACAATGAGCAGTTCTTC. The encoded protein is CASSQGGLAGLYNEQFF.

The J gene is TRBJ2-7, the V gene TRBV28, with 7 bases lining up with TRBD1. CDR3 size: 16 residues. CDR1 is MDHEN and CDR2 is SYDVKM in the germline V gene. V was clipped by 3 bases and J by 0 bases; unmatched bases: 8. CDR3 loop: CASSFPLRGPSYEQYF. CDR3 sequence (DNA): TGTGCCAGCAGTTTCCCGCTTAGGGGGCCCTCCTACGAGCAGTACTTC. The full variable domain, its missing parts supplied by reference TRBV28 and TRBJ2-7, is DVKVTQSSRYLVKRTGEKVFLECVQDMDHENMFWYRQDPGLGLRLIYFSYDVKMKEKGDIPEGYSVSREKKERFSLILESASTNQTSMYLCASSFPLRGPSYEQYFGPGTRLTVT.

The chain carries TRBV5-1 and TRBJ2-7, with D possibly TRBD1 on 5 matching bases. Trimming left V 0 bases short and J 2 bases short, with 12 bases between. The CDR3 loop spans 15 amino acids. Germline V gene sequence: CDR1 SGHRS, CDR2 YFSETQ. The CDR3 DNA sequence: TGCGCCAGCAGCTTGGCAAGGGGTGTCACCTACGAGCAGTACTTC. Translated: CASSLARGVTYEQYF.

The V gene is TRBV6-6, the J gene TRBJ1-6, with a tentative D call TRBD1 (6 bases). This CDR3 is 15 amino acids long. V was cut by 8 bases and J by 0 bases, with 11 bases left in between. CDR1 is MNHNY, CDR2 SVGAGI, per germline (reference sequence). The DNA of the CDR3 is TGTGCCAGCCACAGGGTTAGCTCCTATAATTCACCCCTCCACTTT. It translates to CASHRVSSYNSPLHF.

Details on this clone: As the CDR3 is not closed by the conserved phenylalanine or tryptophan, this likely results from a read error. The limits of the CDR3 on the DNA are not certain, so only TCRdb's listed CDR3 is given. The CDR3 region is CASSKGGV. The chain joins TRBV21-1 to TRBJ2-2; whether TRBD2, the table's D call, matches the DNA was not checked. TRBV21-1 is flagged as a pseudogene. Termini included, the CDR3 measures 8 amino acids.

This chain links TRBV4-3 with TRBJ2-1, with 12 bases fitting TRBD2. Germline V gives CDR1 LGHNA, CDR2 YSLEER. The V gene end was trimmed by 1 base and the J gene end by 9 bases; junction bases not matched to a gene: 7. The length of the CDR3 is 16 residues. The CDR3 is CASSQGSTSGRSEQFF. In DNA form, the CDR3 reads TGCGCCAGCAGCCAAGGTTCTACTAGCGGGAGGTCTGAGCAGTTCTTC.

This rearrangement joins TRBV7-9 to TRBJ2-1; 12 positions match TRBD2. Germline V gives CDR1 SEHNR, CDR2 FQNEAQ (reference sequence). The CDR3 loop spans 15 amino acids. The J segment lost 9 bases and the V segment lost 2 bases, leaving 5 bases of the junction unmatched. The chain's CDR3 is CASSLLAGGSSEQFF. In DNA form, the CDR3 reads TGTGCCAGCAGCTTACTAGCGGGGGGGTCAAGTGAGCAGTTCTTC.

The rearrangement uses TRBV5-4 and TRBJ1-5; no clear D gene. The CDR3 sequence is 13 residues long. Trimming pared 0 bases from V and 9 bases from J, leaving 10 bases between. Germline CDR1 and CDR2: SGHNT and YYREEE (reference sequence). The CDR3 loop is CASSLDTEGPQHF. For the CDR3, the DNA is TGTGCCAGCAGCTTGGACACCGAGGGGCCCCAGCATTTT. The complete variable domain, with remaining parts taken from reference TRBV5-4 and TRBJ1-5, reads ETGVTQSPTHLIKTRGQQVTLRCSSQSGHNTVSWYQQALGQGPQFIFQYYREEENGRGNFPPRFSGLQFPNYSSELNVNALELDDSALYLCASSLDTEGPQHFGDGTRLSIL.

This chain links TRBV11-2 with TRBJ1-1; tentatively, D is TRBD1 (5 bases). The CDR3 extends over 14 amino acids. Trimming left V 2 bases short and J 0 bases short, with 7 bases between. Germline CDR1 reads SGHAT; CDR2 reads FQNNGV. The CDR3 bases are TGTGCCAGCAGCTTAACAGGATTGAACACTGAAGCTTTCTTT. Its translation is CASSLTGLNTEAFF.

This clone came up a few times. The rearrangement joins TRBV5-1 to TRBJ2-1, with D possibly matching TRBD2 (5 bases). This CDR3 has 17 residues. Germline CDR1 and CDR2: SGHRS and YFSETQ. The V gene lost 4 bases and the J gene lost 10 bases, with 27 bases spanning the gap. The CDR3 sequence is CASSTRLSGGNSLEQFF. Written as DNA, the CDR3 is TGCGCCAGCAGCACTAGGCTCAGCGGTGGTAATTCTTTGGAGCAGTTCTTC. Looking up the rest from reference TRBV5-1 and TRBJ2-1 gives the full variable domain: KAGVTQTPRYLIKTRGQQVTLSCSPISGHRSVSWYQQTPGQGLQFLFEYFSETQRNKGNFPGRFSGRQFSNSRSEMNVSTLELGDSALYLCASSTRLSGGNSLEQFFGPGTRLTVL.

This chain connects TRBV9 to TRBJ2-1, with TRBD2 matching 9 bases. The CDR3 sequence is 15 residues long. V dropped 1 base and J dropped 3; count of bases not matched to a gene: 2. Germline CDR1 reads SGDLS; CDR2 reads YYNGEE. CDR3 DNA: TGTGCCAGCAGCGTAAGGACTAGCGACTACAATGAGCAGTTCTTC. Translating it yields CASSVRTSDYNEQFF.